The clone carrying this T cell receptor (beta chain) has a handful of counts. Its antigen is unknown. This CDR3 comprises 14 residues. The germline gives CDR1 SGHVS, CDR2 FQNEAQ. V was clipped by 2 bases and J by 1 base, with 6 bases between them. The data stem from a study of early T cells in non-severe SARS-CoV-2 infection. Study at large: Whole-blood bulk RNA, unsorted, was sequenced, and chains were unpaired.

In the library, individual cDNA molecules carried attached unique molecular identifiers. MiXCR, applied by TCRdb to the 5' RACE reads, yields one record per CDR3 protein. Of 65,000 to 95,000 distinct CDR3 sequences in the sample, less than 20% were seen once. Notes on the study in general: Matching results from VDJdb favored anti-spike CD8 responses, leaving private and CD4 specificities undetected.

The specimen was whole blood. The receptor comes from an adult who was a healthcare worker with PCR-confirmed SARS-CoV-2 infection or an uninfected control (not recorded which). This rearrangement joins TRBV7-8 to TRBJ1-5; D unresolved. The CDR3 loop reads CASSLQESNQPQHF. CDR3 nucleotide sequence: TGTGCCAGCAGCTTACAGGAGAGCAATCAGCCCCAGCATTTT. Variable domain in full (rest from reference TRBV7-8 and TRBJ1-5): GAGVSQSPRYKVAKRGQDVALRCDPISGHVSLFWYQQALGQGPEFLTYFQNEAQLDKSGLPSDRFFAERPEGSVSTLKIQRTQQEDSAVYLCASSLQESNQPQHFGDGTRLSIL.